These 24 T cell receptor beta chains were sequenced from one sample in a study of T cell responses to AZD1222 COVID-19 vaccine. Here immunoSEQ multiplex PCR was the method, and the copy in TCRdb shows in-frame clones only, minus some. The table lists some 150,000 clones, around 93% of them singletons. Sequences were derived from peripheral blood, sampled 28 days after the second AZD1222 dose. The source is an adult who received the AZD1222 COVID-19 vaccine.

The gene calls are TRBV28 and TRBJ2-2, with 11 bases that match TRBD2. Germline CDR1 reads MDHEN; CDR2 reads SYDVKM. The CDR3 covers 16 residues. V was pared by 3 bases and J by 2 bases, with 2 bases of the junction left unmatched. For the CDR3, the DNA is TGTGCCAGCAGTTTTCTAGCGGGAGGAAACACCGGGGAGCTGTTTTTT. It codes for CASSFLAGGNTGELFF. Using reference TRBV28 and TRBJ2-2 for the parts outside the CDR3, the full variable domain is DVKVTQSSRYLVKRTGEKVFLECVQDMDHENMFWYRQDPGLGLRLIYFSYDVKMKEKGDIPEGYSVSREKKERFSLILESASTNQTSMYLCASSFLAGGNTGELFFGEGSRLTVL.

V usage is TRBV7-9 and J usage is TRBJ2-1; 7 positions agree with TRBD1. The ends lost 5 bases at V and 7 bases at J; junction bases unmatched: 8. The CDR3 runs to 14 residues. CDR1 is SEHNR and CDR2 is FQNEAQ in the germline V gene (reference sequence). CDR3 region: CASSATGSENEQFF. CDR3 nucleotide sequence: TGTGCCAGCAGCGCGACAGGGTCGGAGAATGAGCAGTTCTTC. Drawing the rest from reference TRBV7-9 and TRBJ2-1, the complete variable domain is DTGVSQNPRHKITKRGQNVTFRCDPISEHNRLYWYRQTLGQGPEFLTYFQNEAQLEKSRLLSDRFSAERPKGSFSTLEIQRTEQGDSAMYLCASSATGSENEQFFGPGTRLTVL.

The chain uses TRBV10-3 and TRBJ1-5; the D gene is possibly TRBD1 (6 bases). Germline V gives CDR1 ENHRY, CDR2 SYGVKD. Trimming pared 10 bases from V and 2 bases from J, leaving 18 bases between. The CDR3 is made up of 15 amino acids. The CDR3 DNA sequence: TGTGCCACTACTAACCAGGGGCCTCGCAATCAGCCCCAGCATTTT. The encoded protein is CATTNQGPRNQPQHF.

V usage is TRBV19 and J usage is TRBJ2-7; perhaps TRBD1 as D (5 bases). Trimming stripped 6 bases from V and 3 bases from J, with 18 bases between. CDR1 and CDR2 from the germline V gene are LNHDA and SQIVND (reference sequence). This CDR3 comprises 15 residues. This CDR3 reads CASRSGNFPIYEQYF. The CDR3 nucleotides read TGTGCCAGTAGATCAGGGAATTTTCCCATCTACGAGCAGTACTTC.

The table lists this clone with a count of one. V and J are TRBV7-2 and TRBJ2-6; D gene uncertain. The CDR3 runs to 15 residues. Trimming took off 6 bases at V and 0 bases at J, with 9 bases between the two ends. CDR1 SGHTA and CDR2 FQGNSA come from the germline V gene. CDR3 region: CASSARASGANVLTF. The DNA of the CDR3 is TGTGCCAGCAGTGCTAGGGCCTCTGGGGCCAACGTCCTGACTTTC.

The V gene is TRBV19, the J gene TRBJ1-2, with a tentative D call TRBD1 (6 bases). V lost 4 bases and J 4 bases, leaving 10 bases between the germline ends. CDR1 and CDR2 (germline): LNHDA, SQIVND (reference sequence). This CDR3 contains 13 residues. CDR3 region: CASSTRDTYGYTF. The CDR3 DNA is TGTGCCAGTAGTACCCGGGACACCTATGGCTACACCTTC.

This clone was seen only once. V gene TRBV27 combines with J gene TRBJ2-7, with 7 bases fitting TRBD2. The ends lost 5 bases at V and 2 bases at J; junction bases unmatched: 3. The germline gives CDR1 MNHEY, CDR2 SMNVEV (reference sequence). This CDR3 has 13 residues. This CDR3 is CASSSGVTYEQYF. CDR3 bases: TGTGCCAGCAGTAGCGGGGTCACCTACGAGCAGTACTTC.

J is TRBJ2-2 and V is TRBV3-1 (or the pseudogene TRBV3-2); TRBD1 matches 7 bases. In germline, CDR1 is LGHDT, CDR2 YNNKEL (reference sequence). V lost 3 bases and J lost 1; bases outside the gene matches: 11. The CDR3 is 18 residues long. Here the CDR3 reads CASSQSGTVNQNTGELFF. In DNA, the CDR3 is TGTGCCAGCAGCCAGAGTGGGACAGTCAACCAGAACACCGGGGAGCTGTTTTTT.

The V and J genes are TRBV5-6 and TRBJ1-1, with D perhaps matching TRBD1 (5 bases). Germline loops: CDR1 SGHDT, CDR2 YYEEEE. There are 15 residues in the CDR3. Trimming pared 6 bases from V and 6 bases from J, leaving 21 bases between. CDR3: CASNAFGAEGAEAFF. The CDR3 coding sequence is TGTGCCAGCAACGCCTTCGGGGCGGAGGGCGCTGAAGCTTTCTTT.

The V and J genes are TRBV28 and TRBJ1-4, with D possibly TRBD1 on 6 matching bases. V lost 3 bases, J lost 3 bases, and 14 bases lay in between. CDR3 length equals 16 residues. CDR1 is MDHEN, CDR2 SYDVKM, per germline. CDR3 bases: TGTGCCAGCAGTTTGCCGGGGGGGCGCGCTAATGAAAAACTGTTTTTT. Amino acids: CASSLPGGRANEKLFF.

This sequence joins TRBV10-3 and TRBJ2-1; 10 bases are shared with TRBD1. This CDR3 is 14 amino acids long. Per the germline V gene, CDR1 is ENHRY and CDR2 is SYGVKD. After removal of 7 bases from V and 7 bases from J, the junction contained 7 bases not matched to a gene. CDR3 sequence (DNA): TGTGCCATCACCGGGACAGGGGTGGGAAATGAGCAGTTCTTC. Translated, it gives CAITGTGVGNEQFF.

This rearrangement joins TRBV28 to TRBJ2-1; D remains unclear. Deletions cut 3 bases from V and 2 bases from J, with 11 bases between. Germline-derived CDR1 and CDR2 are MDHEN and SYDVKM. The CDR3 is made up of 15 amino acids. The CDR3 loop is CASSFLGGPYNEQFF. The DNA for the CDR3 is TGTGCCAGCAGTTTTCTTGGCGGACCCTACAATGAGCAGTTCTTC.

This clone was detected a few times. This rearrangement joins TRBV11-3 to TRBJ2-1, with 11 bases identical to TRBD2. The CDR3 is made up of 17 amino acids. Per germline, CDR1 SGHNT and CDR2 YENEEA. Germline trimming cut 1 base from V and 7 bases from J; bases unmatched to any gene: 9. CDR3 DNA: TGTGCCAGCAGCTTAGGGCTTACTAGCGGGAGAGGGAATGAGCAGTTCTTC. Translating it yields CASSLGLTSGRGNEQFF.

The rearrangement joins TRBV6-5 to TRBJ1-1; D is perhaps TRBD1 (6 bases). With 6 bases removed from V and 10 bases from J, the gap between germline ends came to 21 bases. The CDR3 is 14 amino acids. Per germline, CDR1 MNHEY and CDR2 SVGAGI. The CDR3 region is CASSPPLRGSGAFF. The CDR3 DNA follows: TGTGCCAGCAGCCCCCCCTTAAGGGGGAGTGGAGCTTTCTTT.

The V gene is TRBV19, the J gene TRBJ2-2; 9 nucleotides line up with TRBD2. Unmatched junction bases numbered 5, after V lost 5 bases and J lost 4 bases. The germline CDR1 and CDR2 sequences are LNHDA and SQIVND (reference sequence). CDR3 size: 15 residues. DNA of the CDR3: TGTGCCAGTAGTTGGGCGGGAGGGCCCACCGGGGAGCTGTTTTTT. It is translated as CASSWAGGPTGELFF.

V and J are TRBV28 and TRBJ1-5, with D possibly TRBD1 on 5 matching bases. Germline V gene data show CDR1 as MDHEN and CDR2 as SYDVKM. The CDR3 length is 15 residues. Deletions cut 5 bases from V and 7 bases from J, with 18 bases between. CDR3: CASSTSLSGKQPQHF. The DNA of the CDR3 is TGTGCCAGCAGTACCTCCCTCTCAGGGAAACAGCCCCAGCATTTT.

This clone showed up just once. The chain is built from TRBV19 and TRBJ1-1, with 7 bases aligning to TRBD1. Trimming took 4 bases from V and 7 from J; bases not matched to a gene: 6. This CDR3 spans 13 amino acids. Germline-derived CDR1 and CDR2 are LNHDA and SQIVND (reference sequence). The CDR3 nucleotides are TGTGCCAGTAGTACCGGGACAGCAGATGAAGCTTTCTTT. As protein: CASSTGTADEAFF.

The chain is built from TRBV14 and TRBJ1-2; D is possibly TRBD1 (5 bases). In germline, CDR1 is SGHDN, CDR2 FVKESK. The CDR3 loop spans 16 amino acids. Trimming left V 0 bases short and J 8 bases short, with 19 bases between. The CDR3 coding sequence is TGTGCCAGCAGCCAAGAAGTGGGGCGGGGCCCTAGAGGCTACACCTTC. Protein sequence: CASSQEVGRGPRGYTF. Filled out from reference TRBV14 and TRBJ1-2, the complete variable domain reads EAGVTQFPSHSVIEKGQTVTLRCDPISGHDNLYWYRRVMGKEIKFLLHFVKESKQDESGMPNNRFLAERTGGTYSTLKVQPAELEDSGVYFCASSQEVGRGPRGYTFGSGTRLTVV.

This chain links TRBV3-1 (or the pseudogene TRBV3-2) with TRBJ2-7; D is unclear. Germline CDR1 reads LGHDT; CDR2 reads YNNKEL (reference sequence). CDR3 length equals 13 residues. V dropped 5 bases and J dropped 2 bases, with 10 bases sitting between them. CDR3 nucleotide sequence: TGTGCCAGCAGCTACACCCTAACCTACGAGCAGTACTTC. This translates into CASSYTLTYEQYF.

This chain uses TRBV4-2 with TRBJ1-4; possible D gene TRBD1, 6 bases. The germline gives CDR1 LGHNA, CDR2 YNFKEQ. Between the trimmed V and J ends, which lost 0 bases and 4 bases, there was a span of 9 bases. The CDR3 is 15 amino acids. CDR3 in amino acids: CASSQDRGYNEKLFF. CDR3 nucleotide sequence: TGTGCCAGCAGCCAAGATAGGGGGTATAATGAAAAACTGTTTTTT.

CDR3: CASTKRGTSGSTDTQYF. DNA for the CDR3: TGTGCCAGTACCAAAAGGGGGACTAGCGGAAGCACAGATACGCAGTATTTT. The chain joins TRBV19 to TRBJ2-3; 11 bases match TRBD2. The J segment lost 0 bases and the V segment lost 7 bases, leaving 9 bases of the junction unmatched. The CDR3 is 17 amino acids. The germline gives CDR1 LNHDA, CDR2 SQIVND (reference sequence).

This clone was counted a few times. J is TRBJ1-2 and V is TRBV28; D not certain. The CDR3 has 14 residues. Trimming shortened V by 4 bases and J by 7 bases, and 16 bases separated the two germline ends. Germline CDR1 is MDHEN and CDR2 is SYDVKM. As DNA, the CDR3 is TGTGCCAGCAGTTCCGGGCGTAGATCACGTGGCTACACCTTC. Its translation: CASSSGRRSRGYTF.

V and J are TRBV12-1 and TRBJ1-5; the table's D call of TRBD1 was not tested on the DNA. TRBV12-1 is an annotated pseudogene. This CDR3 contains 15 residues. The CDR3 sequence is CASSFGTDSNQPQHF. In DNA, the CDR3 is TGTGCCAGCAGCTTCGGGACAGATAGCAATCAGCCCCAGCATTTT.

This clone was seen once. V is TRBV4-2 and J is TRBJ2-7, with 7 bases identical to TRBD2. CDR3 size: 15 residues. Unmatched junction bases numbered 5, after V lost 0 bases and J lost 3 bases. Germline V gives CDR1 LGHNA, CDR2 YNFKEQ. CDR3 nucleotide sequence: TGTGCCAGCAGCCAAGAGCGGGGGAGCCGCTACGAGCAGTACTTC. Encoded protein: CASSQERGSRYEQYF.